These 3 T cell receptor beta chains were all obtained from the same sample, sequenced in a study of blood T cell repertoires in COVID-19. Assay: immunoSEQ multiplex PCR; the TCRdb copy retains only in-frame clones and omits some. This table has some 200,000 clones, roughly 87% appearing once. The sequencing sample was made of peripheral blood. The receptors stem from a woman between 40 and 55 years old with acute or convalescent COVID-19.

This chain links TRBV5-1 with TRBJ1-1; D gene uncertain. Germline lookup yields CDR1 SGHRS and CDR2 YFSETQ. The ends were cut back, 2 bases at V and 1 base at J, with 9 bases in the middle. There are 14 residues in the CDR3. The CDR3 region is CASSLWAQNTEAFF. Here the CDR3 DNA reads TGCGCCAGCAGCTTATGGGCACAGAACACTGAAGCTTTCTTT.

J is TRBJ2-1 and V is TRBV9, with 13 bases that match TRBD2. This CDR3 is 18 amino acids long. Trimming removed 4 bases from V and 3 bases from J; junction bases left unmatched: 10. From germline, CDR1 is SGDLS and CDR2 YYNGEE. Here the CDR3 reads CASSLLAGGTRNYNEQFF. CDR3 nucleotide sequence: TGTGCCAGCAGCTTACTAGCGGGGGGGACCCGCAACTACAATGAGCAGTTCTTC.

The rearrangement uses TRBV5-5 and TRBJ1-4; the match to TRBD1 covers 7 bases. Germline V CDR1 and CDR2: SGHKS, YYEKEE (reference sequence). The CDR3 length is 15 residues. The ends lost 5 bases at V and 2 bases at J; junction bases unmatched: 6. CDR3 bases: TGTGCCAGCAGTTACAGGGGCCCCACTAATGAAAAACTGTTTTTT. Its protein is CASSYRGPTNEKLFF.